Listed here are 21 T cell receptor beta chains from one sample, sequenced in a study of T-cell reconstitution after alpha-beta-depleted transplantation in children. Preparation of the TCRbeta library involved a method that used unique molecular identifiers. One entry per CDR3 protein results from TCRdb running MiXCR on the PCR reads. The sample has 220,000 or so distinct CDR3 sequences, under 9.5% seen once; the top ten hold just under 6.5%. The sample was PBMCs, mostly from graft donor cells, taken 180 days after TCRalphabeta/CD19-depleted stem cell transplant. Source of these receptors: a male patient aged 10 to 17 who had a stem cell transplant for acute lymphoblastic leukemia, so the T cells may come from the graft donor.

This clonotype appeared many times. The chain has TRBV7-2 and TRBJ2-3; weak D call: TRBD2 (5 bases). This CDR3 contains 15 residues. Per germline, CDR1 SGHTA and CDR2 FQGNSA. The ends were cut back, 5 bases at V and 6 bases at J, with 18 bases in the middle. The CDR3, as DNA: TGTGCCAGCAGCCTAAGCCTCATTAGGGAGGATACGCAGTATTTT. This gives the protein CASSLSLIREDTQYF.

V and J are TRBV6-2 or TRBV6-3 and TRBJ2-4; tentative D call: TRBD1 (6 bases). Trimming removed 7 bases at V and 0 bases at J, with 19 bases between. This CDR3 has 17 amino acids. Per germline, CDR1 MNHEY and CDR2 SVGEGT. The CDR3 DNA is TGTGCCAGCACCCAAAAGGGGGTAGTGCTAGCCAAAAACATTCAGTACTTC. It is translated as CASTQKGVVLAKNIQYF.

This clonotype was observed at least ten times. Since the CDR3 does not end with the conserved phenylalanine or tryptophan, this likely comes from a read error. The limits of the CDR3 on the DNA are not certain, so only TCRdb's listed CDR3 is given. The chain recombines TRBV20-1 with TRBJ2-3; the D call in the table, TRBD2, was not verified against the DNA. Germline assignment: CDR1 DFQATT and CDR2 SNEGSKA (reference sequence). The CDR3 is made up of 10 amino acids, end residues included. CDR3 amino acids: CRAGQCPRAD.

This clonotype was detected ten times or more. The J gene is TRBJ2-7, the V gene TRBV28; TRBD1 aligns across 7 bases. The V gene's germline CDR1 is MDHEN and CDR2 SYDVKM. Trimming took 6 bases from V and 5 from J; bases not matched to a gene: 13. The CDR3 consists of 15 residues. The CDR3 here is CASRLRTGNRDEQYF. The CDR3, as DNA: TGTGCCAGCAGGCTTAGGACAGGTAATCGCGACGAGCAGTACTTC.

The sample holds many counts of this clonotype. The chain employs TRBV4-2 and TRBJ1-1; a weak D match, TRBD1 (5 bases). This CDR3 is 16 amino acids long. CDR1 is LGHNA and CDR2 is YNFKEQ in the germline V gene. With 2 bases removed from V and 4 bases from J, the gap between germline ends came to 17 bases. CDR3 nucleotide sequence: TGTGCCAGCAGCCAAAGGAGCGTAACTCAGGGCACTGAAGCTTTCTTT. It yields the protein CASSQRSVTQGTEAFF.

Many counts were recorded for this clonotype. CDR3 protein: CATSEDGRLQGYTF. For the CDR3, the DNA is TGTGCCACCAGTGAGGACGGGCGACTGCAAGGCTACACCTTC. The V call is TRBV24-1, the J call TRBJ1-2; D is undetermined. CDR3 length: 14 residues. The V gene lost 4 bases and the J gene lost 8 bases, with 16 bases spanning the gap. The germline V gene encodes CDR1 KGHDR and CDR2 SFDVKD.

This clonotype has ten or more counts. The chain joins TRBV11-2 to TRBJ2-3; no clear D gene. Trimming removed 1 base at V and 2 bases at J, with 7 bases between. Looked up from germline, CDR1 is SGHAT and CDR2 is FQNNGV. CDR3 length equals 14 residues. The CDR3 sequence: CASSLGGPTDTQYF. As DNA, the CDR3 is TGTGCCAGCAGCTTAGGGGGTCCCACAGATACGCAGTATTTT.

The table lists this clonotype with many counts. This sequence joins TRBV9 and TRBJ2-7; TRBD1 is a possible D gene (6 bases). From germline, CDR1 is SGDLS and CDR2 YYNGEE. The CDR3 length is 16 residues. V lost 3 bases and J lost 6, with 22 bases in between. DNA of the CDR3: TGTGCCAGCAGCGCCCAGGCGTTCGTAGGGACATCCGAGCAGTACTTC. Translated, it gives CASSAQAFVGTSEQYF.

This clonotype was seen many times. V usage is TRBV9 and J usage is TRBJ2-7; either TRBD1 or TRBD2 may fit D (5 bases each). Trimming shortened V by 4 bases and J by 2 bases, and 13 bases separated the two germline ends. The CDR3 totals 14 residues. The germline V gene encodes CDR1 SGDLS and CDR2 YYNGEE. CDR3 DNA sequence: TGTGCCAGCAGCCTCTTTGGGACCACCTACGAGCAGTACTTC. It encodes CASSLFGTTYEQYF. The full variable domain, with the rest looked up from reference TRBV9 and TRBJ2-7, is DSGVTQTPKHLITATGQRVTLRCSPRSGDLSVYWYQQSLDQGLQFLIQYYNGEERAKGNILERFSAQQFPDLHSELNLSSLELGDSALYFCASSLFGTTYEQYFGPGTRLTVT.

This chain connects TRBV11-2 to TRBJ2-7; 13 nucleotides agree with TRBD2. The CDR3 spans 19 residues. Germline assignment: CDR1 SGHAT and CDR2 FQNNGV. The trim removed 7 bases at V and 2 bases at J, leaving 17 bases unmatched. The CDR3 here is CASIEGGRLAGGSTYEQYF. The CDR3 DNA reads TGTGCCAGCATCGAAGGGGGGCGACTAGCGGGGGGTTCCACCTACGAGCAGTACTTC.

This clonotype appeared many times. This chain uses TRBV5-1 with TRBJ2-7; D possibly corresponds to TRBD1 (6 bases). Germline V gene sequence: CDR1 SGHRS, CDR2 YFSETQ. The CDR3 runs 16 residues. Trimming stripped 7 bases from V and 1 base from J, with 21 bases between. The CDR3 loop is CASWSPKDRHSYEQYF. The CDR3 nucleotides are TGCGCCAGCTGGTCTCCGAAGGACAGACATTCCTACGAGCAGTACTTC.

This clonotype was seen at least ten times. The chain couples TRBV20-1 to TRBJ2-1, with TRBD1 as a possible D gene (6 bases). The germline V gene encodes CDR1 DFQATT and CDR2 SNEGSKA (reference sequence). V shed 7 bases and J shed 5 bases, with 18 bases lying between them. The CDR3 contains 14 residues. This chain's CDR3 is CSVRGRSLHNEQFF. The CDR3 DNA is TGCAGTGTCAGGGGTCGAAGCTTGCACAATGAGCAGTTCTTC.

In this sample, this clonotype turned up many times. The chain links TRBV20-1 to TRBJ1-1, with D perhaps TRBD1 (6 bases). The length of the CDR3 is 16 residues. The V and J ends lost 3 bases and 0 bases respectively, with 17 bases between them. Germline V gene lookup returns CDR1 DFQATT and CDR2 SNEGSKA (reference sequence). This CDR3 reads CSASDYRAALNTEAFF. The DNA of the CDR3 is TGCAGTGCTAGTGATTACAGGGCTGCCCTGAACACTGAAGCTTTCTTT.

This clonotype was seen at least ten times. The V call is TRBV27, the J call TRBJ2-7, with 9 bases aligning to TRBD1. This CDR3 is 16 amino acids long. V trimming: 4 bases; J trimming: 5 bases; junction bases outside the gene matches: 12. Germline lookup yields CDR1 MNHEY and CDR2 SMNVEV (reference sequence). CDR3 residues: CASSWGQGPFGNEQYF. The CDR3 DNA sequence: TGTGCCAGCAGTTGGGGACAGGGTCCCTTCGGGAACGAGCAGTACTTC.

This clonotype has a count of ten or more. This rearrangement joins TRBV7-9 to TRBJ1-1; 9 bases are shared with TRBD1. Per germline, CDR1 SEHNR and CDR2 FQNEAQ (reference sequence). V lost 2 bases, J lost 0 bases, and 7 bases stayed unmatched. CDR3 size: 17 residues. CDR3 coding DNA: TGTGCCAGCAGCTTACTCGGACAGGGGCGCATGAACACTGAAGCTTTCTTT. Translation: CASSLLGQGRMNTEAFF.

This clonotype showed up many times. V is TRBV28 and J is TRBJ1-5, with D possibly TRBD1 on 6 matching bases. The CDR3 covers 15 residues. The ends were cut back, 7 bases at V and 3 bases at J, with 16 bases in the middle. The germline V gene encodes CDR1 MDHEN and CDR2 SYDVKM. CDR3 sequence: CASTQGQGSNQPQHF. The CDR3 nucleotides are TGTGCCAGCACCCAGGGGCAGGGTTCCAATCAGCCCCAGCATTTT.

This clonotype was seen at least ten times. J is TRBJ2-1 and V is TRBV24-1, with 10 bases aligning to TRBD2. The CDR3 runs to 15 residues. The trim removed 5 bases at V and 8 bases at J, leaving 8 bases unmatched. Germline CDR1 and CDR2: KGHDR and SFDVKD. CDR3 amino acids: CATSVRAGGRDEQFF. The CDR3 DNA reads as TGTGCCACCAGTGTCAGAGCGGGGGGGAGGGATGAGCAGTTCTTC.

This clonotype was seen many times. This chain links TRBV25-1 with TRBJ1-6, with 8 bases aligning to TRBD1. The junction had 6 bases not matched to a gene; V was cut back by 4 bases and J by 7 bases. The germline V gene encodes CDR1 MGHDK and CDR2 SYGVNS. The CDR3 is made up of 15 amino acids. CDR3 bases: TGTGCCAGCAGTGTTCTGGACAGGGAGAATTCACCCCTCCACTTT. Translated, it gives CASSVLDRENSPLHF. Full variable domain (outside the CDR3, taken from reference TRBV25-1 and TRBJ1-6): EADIYQTPRYLVIGTGKKITLECSQTMGHDKMYWYQQDPGMELHLIHYSYGVNSTEKGDLSSESTVSRIRTEHFPLTLESARPSHTSQYLCASSVLDRENSPLHFGNGTRLTVT.

The sample holds many counts of this clonotype. The rearrangement links TRBV7-7 to TRBJ2-1, with 9 nucleotides matching TRBD1. This CDR3 has 15 residues. Unmatched junction bases numbered 4, after V lost 3 bases and J lost 4 bases. CDR1 is SSHAT and CDR2 is FNYEAQ in the germline V gene (reference sequence). The CDR3 here is CASSLRTGDYNEQFF. CDR3 nucleotides: TGTGCCAGCAGCTTGCGGACAGGGGATTACAATGAGCAGTTCTTC.

This clonotype showed up many times. The chain carries TRBV20-1 and TRBJ2-1, with 7 bases matching TRBD1. This CDR3 has 16 residues. The ends lost 3 bases at V and 0 bases at J; junction bases unmatched: 8. CDR1 is DFQATT, CDR2 SNEGSKA, per germline (reference sequence). In nucleotides, the CDR3 is TGCAGTGCTAGGGGGGACAGCCTGAGCTCCTACAATGAGCAGTTCTTC. Translation: CSARGDSLSSYNEQFF.

The rearrangement uses TRBV18 and TRBJ1-3; D gene unclear. The germline CDR1 and CDR2 sequences are KGHSH and LQKENI. V was pared by 2 bases and J by 0 bases, with 5 bases between. The CDR3 has 14 amino acids. The CDR3 sequence: CASSPKDSGNTIYF. DNA for the CDR3: TGTGCCAGCTCACCAAAGGACTCTGGAAACACCATATATTTT.